The 18 T cell receptor beta chains below come from one sample, sequenced in a study of blood T cell repertoires in COVID-19. Here immunoSEQ multiplex PCR was the method, and the copy in TCRdb shows in-frame clones only, minus some. The data show about 62,000 clones, roughly 84% seen once. Material for sequencing was peripheral blood. These receptors came from a woman of 80 years or more with active or convalescent COVID-19.

The rearrangement joins TRBV4-1 to TRBJ1-5; possible D gene TRBD1, 5 bases. V dropped 0 bases and J dropped 6 bases, with 12 bases sitting between them. The CDR3 is made up of 15 amino acids. The germline V gene has CDR1 MGHRA and CDR2 YSYEKL. As DNA, the CDR3 is TGCGCCAGCAGCCAAGATGGGACTATAGGTCAGCCCCAGCATTTT. It specifies CASSQDGTIGQPQHF.

The sample holds one count of this clone. The chain links TRBV7-2 to TRBJ2-3; 8 nucleotides match TRBD2. CDR3 length: 16 amino acids. The J segment lost 2 bases and the V segment lost 6 bases, leaving 10 bases of the junction unmatched. The germline gives CDR1 SGHTA, CDR2 FQGNSA. The CDR3 here is CASSSQSGGNTDTQYF. The CDR3 region has the DNA TGTGCCAGCAGTTCCCAAAGCGGGGGAAACACAGATACGCAGTATTTT. The whole variable domain, filled in from reference TRBV7-2 and TRBJ2-3, reads GAGVSQSPSNKVTEKGKDVELRCDPISGHTALYWYRQSLGQGLEFLIYFQGNSAPDKSGLPSDRFSAERTGGSVSTLTIQRTQQEDSAVYLCASSSQSGGNTDTQYFGPGTRLTVL.

This clone was observed at least ten times. The CDR3: CATASVYSTDTQYF. In DNA, the CDR3 is TGTGCCACCGCAAGCGTCTATAGCACAGATACGCAGTATTTT. V gene TRBV19 combines with J gene TRBJ2-3, with no clear D. V lost 10 bases, J lost 0 bases, and 14 bases lay in between. The CDR3 runs 14 residues. Germline loops: CDR1 LNHDA, CDR2 SQIVND (reference sequence).

The chain carries TRBV14 and TRBJ1-5, with unresolved D. CDR3 length: 16 amino acids. Between the trimmed V and J ends, which lost 0 bases and 3 bases, there was a span of 12 bases. Germline V lookup: CDR1 SGHDN, CDR2 FVKESK. The CDR3 DNA is TGTGCCAGCAGCCAAGAAGAGGAGCTGATCAATCAGCCCCAGCATTTT. The encoded protein is CASSQEEELINQPQHF.

The chain combines TRBV6-5 with TRBJ1-2; D possibly corresponds to TRBD1 (5 bases). Germline V CDR1 and CDR2: MNHEY, SVGAGI. This CDR3 comprises 14 residues. Deletions cut 6 bases from V and 4 bases from J, with 15 bases between. CDR3 DNA: TGTGCCAGCAGGGTCAGGGAAGTCCCCTATGGCTACACCTTC. Translating it yields CASRVREVPYGYTF.

The rearrangement links TRBV15 to TRBJ1-3; possible D gene TRBD1, 5 bases. The CDR3 is 14 amino acids. CDR1 and CDR2 from the germline V gene are LNHNV and YYDKDF (reference sequence). V lost 8 bases to trimming and J lost 4 bases, with 15 bases between them. For the CDR3, the DNA is TGTGCCACCGCCCCTGGAGGGGACGGAAACACCATATATTTT. This translates into CATAPGGDGNTIYF.

The chain links TRBV19 to TRBJ2-1, with 12 nucleotides matching TRBD1. The V segment lost 5 bases and the J segment 5 bases; nucleotides outside the gene matches: 7. The CDR3 totals 16 residues. Germline V gene sequence: CDR1 LNHDA, CDR2 SQIVND (reference sequence). The CDR3 DNA is TGTGCCAGTAGTCACCCGGGACAGGGGGCTGACAATGAGCAGTTCTTC. Amino acids: CASSHPGQGADNEQFF.

The rearrangement uses TRBV5-5 and TRBJ2-3; 8 positions agree with TRBD2. This CDR3 region has 15 residues. From germline, CDR1 is SGHKS and CDR2 YYEKEE (reference sequence). V shed 1 base and J 6 bases; nucleotides not matched to a gene: 7. CDR3 nucleotide sequence: TGTGCCAGCAGCTTGACTACTAGCGGTGGGGATACGCAGTATTTT. Translation gives CASSLTTSGGDTQYF.

The CDR3: CASSRDLTDTQYF. The CDR3 region has the DNA TGTGCCAGCAGTCGGGACTTAACAGATACGCAGTATTTT. The V call is TRBV2, the J call TRBJ2-3; D is possibly TRBD2 (6 bases). This CDR3 is built from 13 residues. Germline values: CDR1 SNHLY, CDR2 FYNNEI. V was pared by 5 bases and J by 3 bases, with 9 bases between.

The chain employs TRBV7-9 and TRBJ1-4, with D uncertain. Germline loops: CDR1 SEHNR, CDR2 FQNEAQ (reference sequence). With 3 bases removed from V and 4 bases from J, the gap between germline ends came to 15 bases. The CDR3 runs to 16 residues. The CDR3 bases are TGTGCCAGCAGCTTCGGAGGGCCGCTTGATAATGAAAAACTGTTTTTT. Amino acids: CASSFGGPLDNEKLFF.

CDR3 in DNA: TGTGCCAGCAGCTTGCGCGGCGGATGGAACACTGAAGCTTTCTTT. This codes for CASSLRGGWNTEAFF. This chain uses TRBV11-2 with TRBJ1-1; D unclear. V lost 3 bases to trimming and J lost 1 base, with 12 bases between them. The CDR3 consists of 15 residues. Germline CDR1 and CDR2: SGHAT and FQNNGV.

This sequence joins TRBV5-1 and TRBJ1-3; no firm D call. V gave up 2 bases and J gave up 3 bases, with 15 bases separating them. Germline V lookup: CDR1 SGHRS, CDR2 YFSETQ. CDR3 length equals 16 residues. DNA of the CDR3: TGCGCCAGCAGCTTAGAGGGTACCGGGCATGGAAACACCATATATTTT. This codes for CASSLEGTGHGNTIYF.

Details on this clone: Other nucleotide sequences from this sample produce the same CDR3. This sequence joins TRBV6-5 and TRBJ1-3; D remains unclear. The ends were cut back, 6 bases at V and 1 base at J, with 13 bases in the middle. This CDR3 has 15 amino acids. Per germline, CDR1 MNHEY and CDR2 SVGAGI. Written as DNA, the CDR3 is TGTGCCAGCAGCAGCGACCGAGGATCTGGAAACACCATATATTTT. Translating gives CASSSDRGSGNTIYF.

This clone was seen more than once but under ten times. The V and J genes are TRBV7-3 and TRBJ2-7; 10 bases match TRBD1. The V gene end was trimmed by 5 bases and the J gene end by 6 bases; junction bases not matched to a gene: 7. CDR1 is SGHTA, CDR2 FQGTGA, per germline. This CDR3 has 14 residues. In DNA form, the CDR3 reads TGTGCCAGCAGCCTATCCGGGACAGGGGCCGAGCAGTACTTC. Amino acid sequence: CASSLSGTGAEQYF.

The V gene is TRBV5-1, the J gene TRBJ1-6; 7 bases are shared with TRBD1. With V trimmed by 0 bases and J by 9 bases, 9 bases remained unmatched. The CDR3 length is 16 residues. Germline V gene lookup returns CDR1 SGHRS and CDR2 YFSETQ. DNA of the CDR3: TGCGCCAGCAGCTTGGAGCCCCCGACAGGGAGTTCACCCCTCCACTTT. This gives the protein CASSLEPPTGSSPLHF.

The V call is TRBV19, the J call TRBJ2-7; D gene ambiguous. The germline CDR1 and CDR2 sequences are LNHDA and SQIVND (reference sequence). The germline V and J ends were trimmed by 5 bases and 2 bases, with 13 bases remaining between them. This CDR3 is 14 amino acids long. As DNA, the CDR3 is TGTGCCAGTAGTTCTCAGGCCCAAACCTACGAGCAGTACTTC. Its translation is CASSSQAQTYEQYF.

The chain combines TRBV5-1 with TRBJ2-7, with 8 bases lining up with TRBD2. J lost 5 bases, V lost 0 bases, and 7 bases had no gene match. CDR3 length equals 15 residues. Germline values: CDR1 SGHRS, CDR2 YFSETQ. CDR3 in DNA: TGCGCCAGCAGCTTGGCCGGGGGGGCTTCCCACGAGCAGTACTTC. Translation: CASSLAGGASHEQYF.

This sequence joins TRBV7-9 and TRBJ2-2; D not resolved. CDR1 and CDR2 (germline): SEHNR, FQNEAQ (reference sequence). The V gene lost 6 bases and the J gene lost 4 bases, with 9 bases spanning the gap. CDR3 length: 13 amino acids. CDR3 region: CASRLVGTGELFF. The CDR3 bases are TGTGCCAGCAGGCTAGTCGGCACCGGGGAGCTGTTTTTT.